Presented here are 4 T cell receptor beta chains from one specimen sequenced in a study of CD8+ T cells in alopecia areata. Following extraction, RNA underwent reverse transcription to cDNA, which served as the sequencing template. TCRdb's copy holds only in-frame clones and misses some; the assay was immunoSEQ multiplex PCR. The profile shows about 200,000 clones, around two fifths of them singletons. Treatment defined: oral pan-JAK inhibitor, 5-10 mg twice daily. The starting material was CD4+ T cells sorted from blood, obtained at approximately week 31, from a patient treated with tofacitinib. Source of these receptors: a human donor with alopecia areata.

The gene calls are TRBV5-1 and TRBJ2-7, with 9 bases fitting TRBD1. There are 15 residues in the CDR3. Germline CDR1 reads SGHRS; CDR2 reads YFSETQ. Unmatched junction bases numbered 8, after V lost 4 bases and J lost 3 bases. The CDR3 loop reads CASSRGPGQGYEQYF. The DNA of the CDR3 is TGCGCCAGCAGCAGAGGCCCGGGACAGGGCTACGAGCAGTACTTC.

This sequence joins TRBV9 and TRBJ1-3; D gene unclear. The germline CDR1 and CDR2 sequences are SGDLS and YYNGEE. The CDR3 runs to 16 residues. V was pared by 3 bases and J by 1 base, with 14 bases between. The CDR3 spells CASSAHGGSSGNTIYF. The CDR3 DNA reads as TGTGCCAGCAGCGCTCATGGAGGGTCGTCTGGAAACACCATATATTTT.

The chain recombines TRBV5-1 with TRBJ2-1; 14 bases line up with TRBD2. V shed 0 bases and J 3 bases; nucleotides not matched to a gene: 14. This CDR3 has 21 amino acids. Germline V CDR1 and CDR2: SGHRS, YFSETQ. The CDR3 DNA is TGCGCCAGCAGCTTGGTGATGGTGGGACTAGCGGGAGAGGGGAACTACAATGAGCAGTTCTTC. It specifies CASSLVMVGLAGEGNYNEQFF.

J is TRBJ1-1 and V is TRBV19; D remains ambiguous. Trimming took 10 bases from V and 7 from J, leaving 22 bases between them. Germline assignment: CDR1 LNHDA and CDR2 SQIVND (reference sequence). This CDR3 has 14 residues. Here the CDR3 reads CAIRRTGTSGEAFF. The CDR3 nucleotides are TGTGCCATTAGAAGAACTGGTACATCGGGTGAAGCTTTCTTT. Full variable domain (missing parts from reference TRBV19 and TRBJ1-1): DGGITQSPKYLFRKEGQNVTLSCEQNLNHDAMYWYRQDPGQGLRLIYYSQIVNDFQKGDIAEGYSVSREKKESFPLTVTSAQKNPTAFYLCAIRRTGTSGEAFFGQGTRLTVV.